This TCR beta chain was sequenced during a study of glioma-infiltrating T cells. The CDR3 spans 14 residues. Germline lookup yields CDR1 DFQATT and CDR2 SNEGSKA (reference sequence). Germline trimming cut 6 bases from V and 2 bases from J; bases unmatched to any gene: 8. Amplification of TCR alpha and beta CDR3 regions from RNA used iRepertoire nested multiplex PCR. Each CDR3 protein gets one entry after TCRdb re-called the multiplex PCR reads with MiXCR. In the table there are around 130,000 distinct CDR3 sequences, 20% to 25% of which are singletons. General study findings and limits: Only very few CDR3 sequences appeared in both tissue and blood. Tissue-blood divergence was below expectation in non-neoplastic patients, above in gliomas.

Only a few counts were recorded for this clonotype. Its matching antigen is unknown. The material sequenced was glioma tissue, nonneoplastic brain tissue, or PBMCs (not recorded which). This clonotype was sampled from a human donor with low-grade glioma or glioblastoma, undergoing nonglioma brain surgery, or in good health (not recorded which). This sequence joins TRBV20-1 and TRBJ2-5; 8 bases are a match to TRBD2. DNA of the CDR3: TGCAGTGCCGGGGGGGCAGGAGGACAAGAGACCCAGTACTTC. Residues: CSAGGAGGQETQYF.